What follows is one T cell receptor (beta chain) and its context. Its antigen remains unidentified. Other DNA sequences in the sample encode the same CDR3. Germline V lookup: CDR1 SGHRS, CDR2 YFSETQ. Between the trimmed V and J ends, which lost 7 bases and 0 bases, there was a span of 13 bases. The CDR3 runs to 14 residues. Noted treatment: some 19 received Ad26.COV2.S at low or high dose, single or two shots; 5 received placebo; per-sample allocation not given. After the first vaccine or placebo injection, samples were drawn on day 63. Cohort 1b enrolled adults aged 18-55 years in Boston. The data stem from a study of Ad26.COV2.S vaccination and SARS-CoV-2 variants. Study at large: Enrolled in COV1001, the donor was in the Ad26.COV2.S trial arm, which received the vaccine. Once, or twice with 56 days between doses, Ad26.COV2.S was given intramuscularly. General study results and limits: Measures of TCR breadth and depth may have fallen short of total T cell responses.

The protocol was immunoSEQ multiplex PCR, while the TCRdb copy is restricted to in-frame clones and leaves out a portion. Here the sample spans about 500,000 clones, about 89% being singletons. Sequences were derived from peripheral blood, sampled in a trial of Ad26.COV2.S vaccine versus placebo. The chain employs TRBV5-1 and TRBJ1-1, with D possibly being TRBD1 (6 bases). This clonotype was obtained from a person between 18 and 59 years old who received the Ad26.COV2.S COVID-19 vaccine or a placebo. The CDR3 DNA is TGCGCCAGCTCTTTAGACAGGATGAACACTGAAGCTTTCTTT. This codes for CASSLDRMNTEAFF.